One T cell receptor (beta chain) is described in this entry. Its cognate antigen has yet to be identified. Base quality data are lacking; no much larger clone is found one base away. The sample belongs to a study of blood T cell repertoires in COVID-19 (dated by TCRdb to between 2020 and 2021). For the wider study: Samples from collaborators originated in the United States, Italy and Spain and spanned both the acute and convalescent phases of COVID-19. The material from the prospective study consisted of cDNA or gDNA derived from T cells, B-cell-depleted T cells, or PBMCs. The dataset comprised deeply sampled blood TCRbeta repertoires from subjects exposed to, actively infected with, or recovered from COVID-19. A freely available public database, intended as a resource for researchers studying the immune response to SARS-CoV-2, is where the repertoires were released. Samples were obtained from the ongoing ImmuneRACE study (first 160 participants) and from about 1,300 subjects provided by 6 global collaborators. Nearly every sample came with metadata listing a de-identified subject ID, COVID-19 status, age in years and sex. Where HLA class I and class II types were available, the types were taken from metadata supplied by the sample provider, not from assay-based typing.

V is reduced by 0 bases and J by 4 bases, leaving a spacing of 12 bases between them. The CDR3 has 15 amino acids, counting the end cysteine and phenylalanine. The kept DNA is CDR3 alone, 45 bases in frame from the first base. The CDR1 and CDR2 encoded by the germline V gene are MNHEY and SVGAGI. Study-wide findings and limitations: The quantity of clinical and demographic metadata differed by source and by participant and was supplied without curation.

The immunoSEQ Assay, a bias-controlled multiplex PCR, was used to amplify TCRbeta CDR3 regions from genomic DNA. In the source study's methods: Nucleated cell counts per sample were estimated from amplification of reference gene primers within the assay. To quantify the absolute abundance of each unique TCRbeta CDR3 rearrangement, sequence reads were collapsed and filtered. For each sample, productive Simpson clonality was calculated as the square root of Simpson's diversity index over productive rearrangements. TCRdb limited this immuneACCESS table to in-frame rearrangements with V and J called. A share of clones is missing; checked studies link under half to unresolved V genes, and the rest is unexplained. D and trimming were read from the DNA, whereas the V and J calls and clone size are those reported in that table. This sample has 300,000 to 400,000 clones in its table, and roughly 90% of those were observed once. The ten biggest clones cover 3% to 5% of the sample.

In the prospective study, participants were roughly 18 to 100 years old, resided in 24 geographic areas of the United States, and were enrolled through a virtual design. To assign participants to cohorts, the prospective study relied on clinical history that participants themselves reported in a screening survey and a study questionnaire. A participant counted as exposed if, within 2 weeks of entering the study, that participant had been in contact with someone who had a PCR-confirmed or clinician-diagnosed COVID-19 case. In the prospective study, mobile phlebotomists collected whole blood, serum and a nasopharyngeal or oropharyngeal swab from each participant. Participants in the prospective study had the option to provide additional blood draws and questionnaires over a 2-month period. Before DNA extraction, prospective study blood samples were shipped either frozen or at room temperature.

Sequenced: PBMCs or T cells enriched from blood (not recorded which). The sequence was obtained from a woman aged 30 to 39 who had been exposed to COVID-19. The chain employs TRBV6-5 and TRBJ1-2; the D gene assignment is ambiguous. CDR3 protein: CASSYSNVGSYGYTF. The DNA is TGTGCCAGCAGTTACTCGAATGTAGGGAGCTATGGCTACACCTTC.